The 22 T cell receptor beta chains below all came from one sample that was sequenced in a study of control samples from healthy donors and cancer patients. Measured with immunoSEQ multiplex PCR; TCRdb has only the in-frame clones, and not every one. The sample includes around 110,000 clones, around 89% seen only once; the top ten take about 1.1%. The sample comprised PBMCs. Source of these receptors: a woman aged 50 to 60 with colorectal cancer.

The chain has TRBV6-1 and TRBJ2-3; D may correspond to TRBD1 or TRBD2 (6 bases each). Per germline, CDR1 MNHNS and CDR2 SASEGT. There are 15 residues in the CDR3. The V end lost 3 bases, the J end lost 0 bases, and 10 bases lay between the germline ends. The CDR3 region has the DNA TGTGCCAGCAGTGACGGGGGCCTAAGCACAGATACGCAGTATTTT. Its protein is CASSDGGLSTDTQYF.

The V and J genes are TRBV7-9 and TRBJ1-4, with TRBD1 as a possible D gene (6 bases). Per germline, CDR1 SEHNR and CDR2 FQNEAQ (reference sequence). With 1 base removed from V and 11 bases from J, the gap between germline ends came to 14 bases. The CDR3 length is 14 residues. CDR3: CASSLEQGRVKLFF. Written as DNA, the CDR3 is TGTGCCAGCAGCTTAGAGCAGGGGAGGGTCAAACTGTTTTTT.

The chain recombines TRBV27 with TRBJ2-2, with TRBD1 identical over 7 bases. This CDR3 contains 16 residues. Germline-derived CDR1 and CDR2 are MNHEY and SMNVEV (reference sequence). The junction had 9 bases not matched to a gene; V was cut back by 5 bases and J by 3 bases. Here the CDR3 reads CASSPKTGSDTGELFF. The CDR3 region has the DNA TGTGCCAGCAGTCCTAAGACAGGGTCCGACACCGGGGAGCTGTTTTTT.

The chain employs TRBV6-4 and TRBJ2-2; D is ambiguous. The V gene's germline CDR1 is MRHNA and CDR2 SNTAGT. The CDR3 is 14 amino acids. Trimming took 6 bases from V and 4 from J, leaving 12 bases between them. The CDR3 bases are TGTGCCAGCAGGCCGGAAGTTTCCACCGGGGAGCTGTTTTTT. The encoded protein is CASRPEVSTGELFF.

The chain combines TRBV28 with TRBJ1-5; the D is unclear. The CDR3 length is 13 residues. Germline V gene data show CDR1 as MDHEN and CDR2 as SYDVKM. Trimming took off 3 bases at V and 5 bases at J, with 8 bases between the two ends. The CDR3, as DNA: TGTGCCAGCAGTTTTTTTTGGGATCAGCCCCAGCATTTT. Translating gives CASSFFWDQPQHF.

The rearrangement uses TRBV18 and TRBJ1-4, with 10 bases that match TRBD1. Per the germline V gene, CDR1 is KGHSH and CDR2 is LQKENI. V lost 5 bases and J lost 4; bases outside the gene matches: 13. The CDR3 is 18 amino acids. CDR3 sequence reads: CASSVLRDRGTGNEKLFF. The CDR3 DNA sequence: TGTGCCAGCTCAGTGCTCCGGGACAGGGGTACGGGTAATGAAAAACTGTTTTTT.

The chain uses TRBV10-3 and TRBJ2-7, with D perhaps matching TRBD1 (5 bases). V was trimmed by 6 bases and J by 6 bases, leaving 12 bases between them. The CDR3 contains 12 residues. Germline V CDR1 and CDR2: ENHRY, SYGVKD. CDR3 in amino acids: CAIRGRPGEQYF. The CDR3 DNA sequence: TGTGCCATCAGGGGGCGCCCAGGCGAGCAGTACTTC.

The J gene is TRBJ2-2, the V gene TRBV2; 8 bases agree with TRBD1. Per the germline V gene, CDR1 is SNHLY and CDR2 is FYNNEI. V shed 6 bases, J shed 6 bases, and the junction held 3 bases outside the gene matches. This CDR3 has 13 amino acids. The CDR3 DNA reads as TGTGCCAGCAGCGCGGACAGGGCCGGGGAGCTGTTTTTT. Translated, it gives CASSADRAGELFF.

The rearrangement joins TRBV3-1 (or the pseudogene TRBV3-2) to TRBJ1-4; D call uncertain. With 5 bases removed from V and 3 bases from J, the gap between germline ends came to 10 bases. CDR3 length: 14 amino acids. The germline gives CDR1 LGHDT, CDR2 YNNKEL (reference sequence). The DNA of the CDR3 is TGTGCCAGCAGCTCACCGAGGCCTAATGAAAAACTGTTTTTT. Protein: CASSSPRPNEKLFF.

This chain links TRBV19 with TRBJ1-5; the D is unclear. The CDR3 has 13 residues. Germline CDR1 LNHDA, CDR2 SQIVND (reference sequence). Trimming stripped 3 bases from V and 4 bases from J, with 7 bases between. The DNA for the CDR3 is TGTGCCAGTAGTATTCCTGGGAATCAGCCCCAGCATTTT. Translating it yields CASSIPGNQPQHF.

The rearrangement joins TRBV2 to TRBJ2-2, with TRBD1 identical over 8 bases. This CDR3 contains 15 residues. Germline lookup yields CDR1 SNHLY and CDR2 FYNNEI. Unmatched junction bases numbered 2, after V lost 4 bases and J lost 1 base. The CDR3 is CASSGGTGNTGELFF. CDR3 sequence (DNA): TGTGCCAGCAGTGGGGGGACAGGGAACACCGGGGAGCTGTTTTTT.

The rearrangement joins TRBV5-1 to TRBJ2-2; 9 nucleotides match TRBD2. Germline loops: CDR1 SGHRS, CDR2 YFSETQ. V shed 5 bases, J shed 6 bases, and the junction held 8 bases outside the gene matches. CDR3 length equals 15 residues. This CDR3 is CASSNPSGISGELFF. CDR3 nucleotides: TGCGCCAGCAGTAATCCTAGCGGGATCTCCGGGGAGCTGTTTTTT.

The chain has TRBV21-1 and TRBJ1-5; TRBD1 was called by the table and not checked on the DNA. TRBV21-1 is assigned pseudogene status. The CDR3 contains 17 residues. Written as DNA, the CDR3 is TGTGCCAGCAGCAAAGTGGGCAGAGAGCAGGCCGGTCAGCCCCAGCATTTT. Translating gives CASSKVGREQAGQPQHF.

About this clone itself: Other DNA variants within this sample encode the same CDR3. The chain joins TRBV3-1 (or the pseudogene TRBV3-2) to TRBJ2-7; 11 bases fit TRBD1. The CDR3 extends over 14 amino acids. V trimming: 4 bases; J trimming: 3 bases; junction bases outside the gene matches: 2. CDR1 is LGHDT, CDR2 YNNKEL, per germline (reference sequence). The DNA for the CDR3 is TGTGCCAGCAGCCCCGGGACAGGGGGCTACGAGCAGTACTTC. It codes for CASSPGTGGYEQYF.

The chain employs TRBV9 and TRBJ2-7; 10 nucleotides line up with TRBD1. Germline assignment: CDR1 SGDLS and CDR2 YYNGEE. There are 15 residues in the CDR3. V shed 0 bases, J shed 2 bases, and the junction held 2 bases outside the gene matches. Written as DNA, the CDR3 is TGTGCCAGCAGCGTAGCGGGACAGGGGACCTACGAGCAGTACTTC. This codes for CASSVAGQGTYEQYF.

The rearrangement uses TRBV6-5 and TRBJ1-2; no firm D call. CDR3 size: 12 residues. V shed 5 bases and J shed 2 bases, with 6 bases lying between them. Germline V gives CDR1 MNHEY, CDR2 SVGAGI. CDR3 nucleotide sequence: TGTGCCAGCAGTCCGGGAAACTATGGCTACACCTTC. It specifies CASSPGNYGYTF.

The rearrangement uses TRBV7-6 and TRBJ2-3; 8 positions match TRBD2. The trim removed 1 base at V and 2 bases at J, leaving 5 bases unmatched. There are 16 residues in the CDR3. The germline gives CDR1 SGHVS, CDR2 FNYEAQ. The CDR3: CASSLVGSGATDTQYF. The CDR3 DNA reads TGTGCCAGCAGCTTAGTGGGTAGCGGGGCCACAGATACGCAGTATTTT. Based on the CDR3 plus reference TRBV7-6 and TRBJ2-3, the full variable domain is GAGVSQSPRYKVTKRGQDVALRCDPISGHVSLYWYRQALGQGPEFLTYFNYEAQQDKSGLPNDRFSAERPEGSISTLTIQRTEQRDSAMYRCASSLVGSGATDTQYFGPGTRLTVL.

This clone was seen once. The chain employs TRBV7-2 and TRBJ2-7; weak D call: TRBD1 (5 bases). This CDR3 contains 14 residues. Trimming stripped 5 bases from V and 0 bases from J, with 11 bases between. Germline CDR1 is SGHTA and CDR2 is FQGNSA. The CDR3 region is CASSPRQTSYEQYF. The CDR3 DNA follows: TGTGCCAGCAGCCCCCGACAGACCTCCTACGAGCAGTACTTC.

The J gene is TRBJ2-3, the V gene TRBV5-4; 7 positions agree with TRBD2. J gave up 4 bases and V 4 bases, and 12 bases lay outside the gene matches. This CDR3 has 16 residues. Germline V CDR1 and CDR2: SGHNT, YYREEE (reference sequence). The CDR3 protein is CASSPEPAGIPDTQYF. CDR3 sequence (DNA): TGTGCCAGCAGCCCGGAGCCAGCGGGGATTCCAGATACGCAGTATTTT.

The rearrangement links TRBV28 to TRBJ2-7; TRBD1 matches at 7 bases. With 11 bases clipped from V and 0 bases from J, the junction kept 7 bases outside the gene matches. There are 13 residues in the CDR3. CDR1 MDHEN and CDR2 SYDVKM come from the germline V gene. CDR3 in DNA: TGTGCCTCTTGGGGACAGTTCTCCTACGAGCAGTACTTC. Translation: CASWGQFSYEQYF.

A word on this clone: One end of the junction varies from germline; a read error may be responsible. V and J are TRBV19 and TRBJ1-1; TRBD1 agrees at 8 bases. Germline CDR1 and CDR2: LNHDA and SQIVND (reference sequence). This CDR3 region has 11 residues. The CDR3: CASTYRGGFFF. DNA for the CDR3: TGTGCCAGTACCTACAGGGGGGGATTTTTTTTT.

This clone has more than one count but fewer than ten. V gene TRBV6-4 combines with J gene TRBJ1-5; a possible D gene is TRBD1 (5 bases). CDR3 size: 15 residues. V was shortened by 11 bases and J by 1 base, with 18 bases between the two germline ends. Germline V gives CDR1 MRHNA, CDR2 SNTAGT. DNA for the CDR3: TGTGCCTGCACTCCGGGGAGGGGAAGCAATCAGCCCCAGCATTTT. This encodes CACTPGRGSNQPQHF.